This entry concerns a single T cell receptor (beta chain). Antigen unknown. Looked up from germline, CDR1 is GTSNPN and CDR2 is SVGIG (reference sequence). The CDR3 sequence is 14 residues long. Trimming shortened V by 2 bases and J by 4 bases, and 12 bases separated the two germline ends. This entry belongs to a study of CD8 T cells in ankylosing spondylitis. The study's findings and limits: A motif of 7 to 9 highly homologous TCR beta variants was seen as apparently characteristic of ankylosing spondylitis blood. A number of the motif variants had already been described in reactive arthritis synovial fluid and blood.

Construction of TCR beta libraries was performed using quantitative 5'-RACE with molecular barcodes. TCRdb processed the 5' RACE reads anew with MiXCR; each CDR3 protein has one entry. The sample has approximately 300,000 distinct CDR3 sequences, less than 9.5% seen once. The receptor was derived from a male donor with ankylosing spondylitis. The V and J genes are TRBV30 and TRBJ1-5; D is undetermined. Sample: blood, either unsorted or a sorted T cell fraction (not recorded which). The CDR3: CAWSPNDWNQPQHF. The CDR3, as DNA: TGTGCCTGGAGTCCCAACGACTGGAATCAGCCCCAGCATTTT.